The subject of this entry is one T cell receptor beta chain. The data were taken from a study of cytomegalovirus exposure and HLA in healthy donors. A multiplex PCR was run with 60 Vbeta primers and 13 Jbeta primers. Clones were read by immunoSEQ multiplex PCR, and TCRdb kept only the in-frame ones, dropping some. The repertoire includes some 190,000 clones, around 83% of them detected once, and approximately 1.8% sits in the top ten. The CDR3 length is 16 residues. Trimming cost V 6 bases and J 8 bases; bases outside gene matches: 11. Per the germline V gene, CDR1 is LNHDA and CDR2 is SQIVND (reference sequence).

Sequenced: PBMCs. The V gene is TRBV19, the J gene TRBJ2-1; 12 nucleotides match TRBD1. The sequence was obtained from a man in his forties in good health and CMV-seropositive. The CDR3 DNA follows: TGTGCCAGTAGGAATTTCGGGACAGGGGGCGTCCATGAGCAGTTCTTC. The encoded protein is CASRNFGTGGVHEQFF. Full variable domain (outside the CDR3, taken from reference TRBV19 and TRBJ2-1): DGGITQSPKYLFRKEGQNVTLSCEQNLNHDAMYWYRQDPGQGLRLIYYSQIVNDFQKGDIAEGYSVSREKKESFPLTVTSAQKNPTAFYLCASRNFGTGGVHEQFFGPGTRLTVL.